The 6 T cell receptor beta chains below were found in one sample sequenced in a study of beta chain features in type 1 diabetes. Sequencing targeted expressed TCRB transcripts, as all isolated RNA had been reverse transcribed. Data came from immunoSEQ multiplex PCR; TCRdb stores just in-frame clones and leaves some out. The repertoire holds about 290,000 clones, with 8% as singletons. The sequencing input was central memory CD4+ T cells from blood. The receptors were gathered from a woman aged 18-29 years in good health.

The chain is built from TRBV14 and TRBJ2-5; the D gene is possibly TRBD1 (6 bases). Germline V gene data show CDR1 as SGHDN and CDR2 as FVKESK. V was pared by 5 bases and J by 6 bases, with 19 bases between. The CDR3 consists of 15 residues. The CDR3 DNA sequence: TGTGCCAGCAGCTCTCGGGGTTGGGGGCGAAAGACCCAGTACTTC. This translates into CASSSRGWGRKTQYF.

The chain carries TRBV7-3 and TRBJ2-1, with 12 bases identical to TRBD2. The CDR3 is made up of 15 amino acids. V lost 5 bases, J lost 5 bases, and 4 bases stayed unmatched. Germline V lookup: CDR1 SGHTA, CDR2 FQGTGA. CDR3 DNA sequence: TGTGCCAGCAGCAGACTAGCGGGAGATGACAATGAGCAGTTCTTC. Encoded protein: CASSRLAGDDNEQFF.

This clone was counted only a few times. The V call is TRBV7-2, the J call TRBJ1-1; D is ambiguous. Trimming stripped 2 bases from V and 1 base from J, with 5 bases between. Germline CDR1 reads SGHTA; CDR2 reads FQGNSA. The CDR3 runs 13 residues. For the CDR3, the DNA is TGTGCCAGCAGCTTATCGTGGAACACTGAAGCTTTCTTT. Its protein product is CASSLSWNTEAFF.

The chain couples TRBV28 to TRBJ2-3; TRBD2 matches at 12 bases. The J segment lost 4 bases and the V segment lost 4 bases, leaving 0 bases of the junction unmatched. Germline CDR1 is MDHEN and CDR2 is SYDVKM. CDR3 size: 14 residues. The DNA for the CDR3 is TGTGCCAGCAGTTCTAGCGGGGGGGCAGATACGCAGTATTTT. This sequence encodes CASSSSGGADTQYF.

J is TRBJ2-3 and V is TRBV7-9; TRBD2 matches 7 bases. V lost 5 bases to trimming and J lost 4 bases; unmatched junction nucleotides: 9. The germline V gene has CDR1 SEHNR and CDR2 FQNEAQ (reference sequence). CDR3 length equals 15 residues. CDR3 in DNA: TGTGCCAGCAGCCAACGACCGGGAGGCTCAGATACGCAGTATTTT. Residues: CASSQRPGGSDTQYF.

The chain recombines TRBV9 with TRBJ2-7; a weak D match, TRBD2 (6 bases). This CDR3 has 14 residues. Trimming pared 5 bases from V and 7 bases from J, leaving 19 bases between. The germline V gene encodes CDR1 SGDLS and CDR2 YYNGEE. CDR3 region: CASSSLSGVGEQYF. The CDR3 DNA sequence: TGTGCCAGCAGTTCGCTTAGCGGCGTCGGGGAGCAGTACTTC.